The TCR beta chain described here comes from a study of T cell clonotyping in hematopoietic cell transplantation. This table comes from immunoSEQ multiplex PCR, and its TCRdb copy is limited to in-frame clones, with some not included. The repertoire holds 25,000 to 35,000 clones, with more than 70% as singletons. The length of the CDR3 is 16 residues. Losses at the gene ends were 2 bases for V and 1 base for J; bases not matched to a gene: 6. Germline V CDR1 and CDR2: MNHEY, SVGAGI. Sample time point: recipient sample about 28 days before transplant, after cytoreduction. Sequencing was performed on peripheral blood mononuclear cells, taken before stem cell transplant. The clonotype was recovered from a man between 45 and 60 years old with myelodysplastic syndrome. Some clones in this sample may be carry-over from other donors' samples. The V and J genes are TRBV6-5 and TRBJ1-1; 8 bases are shared with TRBD1. CDR3 sequence reads: CASSYHGQGTNTEAFF. The CDR3 DNA is TGTGCCAGCAGTTACCACGGACAGGGTACGAACACTGAAGCTTTCTTT.